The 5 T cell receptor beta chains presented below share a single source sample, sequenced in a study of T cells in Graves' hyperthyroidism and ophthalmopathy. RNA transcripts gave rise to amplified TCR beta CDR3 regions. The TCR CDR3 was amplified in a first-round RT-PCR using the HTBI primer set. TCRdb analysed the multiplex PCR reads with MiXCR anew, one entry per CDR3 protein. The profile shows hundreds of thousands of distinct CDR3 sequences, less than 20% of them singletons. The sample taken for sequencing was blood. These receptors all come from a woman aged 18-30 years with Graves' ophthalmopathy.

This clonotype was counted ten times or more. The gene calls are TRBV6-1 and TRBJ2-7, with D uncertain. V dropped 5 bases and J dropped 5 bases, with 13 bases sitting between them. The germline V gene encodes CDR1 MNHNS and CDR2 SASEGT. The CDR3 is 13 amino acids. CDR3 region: CASSFKPKDEQYF. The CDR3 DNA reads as TGTGCCAGCAGTTTCAAGCCGAAGGACGAGCAGTACTTC.

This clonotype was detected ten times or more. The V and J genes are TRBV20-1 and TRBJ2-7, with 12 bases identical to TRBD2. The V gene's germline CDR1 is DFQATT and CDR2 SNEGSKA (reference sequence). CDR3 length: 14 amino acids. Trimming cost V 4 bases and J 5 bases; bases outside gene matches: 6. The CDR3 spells CSATRLAGVHEQYF. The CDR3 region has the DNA TGCAGTGCTACCCGACTAGCGGGAGTCCACGAGCAGTACTTC.

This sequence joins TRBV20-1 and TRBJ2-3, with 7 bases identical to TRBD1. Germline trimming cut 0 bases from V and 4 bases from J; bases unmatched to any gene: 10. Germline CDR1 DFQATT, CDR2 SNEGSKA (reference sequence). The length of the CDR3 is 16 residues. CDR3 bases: TGCAGTGCTAGAGAAGACAGGGAATGGTGGCCAGATACGCAGTATTTT. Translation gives CSAREDREWWPDTQYF.

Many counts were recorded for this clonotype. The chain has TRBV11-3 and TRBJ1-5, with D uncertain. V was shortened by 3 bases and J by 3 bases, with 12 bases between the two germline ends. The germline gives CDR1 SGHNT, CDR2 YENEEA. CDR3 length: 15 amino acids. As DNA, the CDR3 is TGTGCCAGCAGCTTGGATAACAGAGCCAATCAGCCCCAGCATTTT. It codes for CASSLDNRANQPQHF. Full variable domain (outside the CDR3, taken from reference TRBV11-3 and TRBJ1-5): EAGVVQSPRYKIIEKKQPVAFWCNPISGHNTLYWYLQNLGQGPELLIRYENEEAVDDSQLPKDRFSAERLKGVDSTLKIQPAELGDSAVYLCASSLDNRANQPQHFGDGTRLSIL.

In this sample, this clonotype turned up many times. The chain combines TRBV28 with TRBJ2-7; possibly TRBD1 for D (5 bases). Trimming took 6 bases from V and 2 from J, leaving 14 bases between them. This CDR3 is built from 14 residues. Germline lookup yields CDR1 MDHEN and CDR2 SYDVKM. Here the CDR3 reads CASSPLRATYEQYF. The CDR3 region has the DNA TGTGCCAGCAGCCCCCTCAGGGCTACCTACGAGCAGTACTTC. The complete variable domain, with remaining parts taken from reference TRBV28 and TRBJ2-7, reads DVKVTQSSRYLVKRTGEKVFLECVQDMDHENMFWYRQDPGLGLRLIYFSYDVKMKEKGDIPEGYSVSREKKERFSLILESASTNQTSMYLCASSPLRATYEQYFGPGTRLTVT.